Listed below are T cell receptor beta chains from one sample, sequenced in a study of identical twins. TCRdb re-derived calls from the 5' RACE reads in MiXCR, one entry per CDR3 protein. This repertoire shows 400,000 to 550,000 distinct CDR3 sequences, about 20% found once; its top ten account for 0.8% to 1%. In addition, the sample was reused for a study of T cells expressing NK-cell markers.

Sequencing was carried out using CD4+ T cells sorted from blood. The receptors come from a woman under 30 in good health. Both conserved end residues are part of each CDR3. The order of the fields is D gene, V gene, J gene, clone size, CDR3 DNA, CDR3 protein. The D gene is left open where the match is weak. Part of the rows lack a size; the others show once, few, many or a class for expanded clones.

NA,TRBV6-6,TRBJ1-1,NA,TGTGCCAGCAGTTGGGATGGGAAAGCTTTCTTT,CASSWDGKAFF
TRBD2,TRBV9,TRBJ2-1,many,TGTGCCAGCAGCAGTCTGGGAGCGGGGTGGTACAATGAGCAGTTCTTC,CASSSLGAGWYNEQFF
NA,TRBV28,TRBJ1-5,NA,TGTGCCAGCAGTTATCGCTCATCCCAGCATTTT,CASSYRSSQHF
NA,TRBV20-1,TRBJ2-1,NA,TGCAGTGCTAGCCGCTCAGGGAGGAATGAGCAGTTCTTC,CSASRSGRNEQFF
TRBD1,TRBV29-1,TRBJ2-7,NA,TGCAGCGTTGACTGGGCAGGACAGGGTTCCTACGAGCAGTACTTC,CSVDWAGQGSYEQYF
TRBD2,TRBV12-3/TRBV12-4,TRBJ2-3,NA,TGTGCCAGCAGAGGGACTAGCGGGAGGTCAGATACGCAGTATTTT,CASRGTSGRSDTQYF
NA,TRBV29-1,TRBJ2-5,NA,TGCAGCGGTCTTTCTGGGGTGGAGACCCAGTACTTC,CSGLSGVETQYF
TRBD2,TRBV9,TRBJ2-2,NA,TGTGCCAGCAGCGTAGGTCGAGCGGGAGATAACACCGGGGAGCTGTTTTTT,CASSVGRAGDNTGELFF
NA,TRBV4-3,TRBJ1-2,few,TGCGCCAGCAGCCAAGATTTAACAAGAGCTGACTATGGCTACACCTTC,CASSQDLTRADYGYTF
NA,TRBV19,TRBJ1-5,NA,TGTGCCAGTGGCGAGGAGGCGACCCTCCATCAGCCCCAGCATTTT,CASGEEATLHQPQHF
TRBD2,TRBV9,TRBJ2-2,NA,TGTGCCAGCAGCGAAGGACTAGCGGGGGAGACGACCGGGGAGCTGTTTTTT,CASSEGLAGETTGELFF
TRBD2,TRBV7-9,TRBJ2-3,NA,TGTGCCAGCAGGCGCCCTAGCGGATACACAGATACGCAGTATTTT,CASRRPSGYTDTQYF
NA,TRBV12-5,TRBJ1-1,NA,TGTGCTAGTGGCTTGGGAGGGGCCACTGAAGCTTTCTTT,CASGLGGATEAFF
NA,TRBV5-1,TRBJ1-2,many,TGCGCCAGCAGCTTGGAGGCTTCCCGATATGGCTACACCTTC,CASSLEASRYGYTF
NA,TRBV20-1,TRBJ2-1,few,TGCAGTGCTAGAGATGCTAGCGCAGCCCACTACAATGAGCAGTTCTTC,CSARDASAAHYNEQFF
NA,TRBV6-1,TRBJ2-7,few,TGTGCCAGCAACCAAGGAGGGACAGCGTCCTACGAGCAGTACTTC,CASNQGGTASYEQYF
NA,TRBV6-1,TRBJ2-6,NA,TGTGCCAGTTACAGGGTCGACTCTGGGGCCAACGTCCTGACTTTC,CASYRVDSGANVLTF
NA,TRBV5-1,TRBJ1-2,NA,TGCGCCAGCAGCTTGGCCGACCGCGGTGGCTACACCTTC,CASSLADRGGYTF
NA,TRBV12-3/TRBV12-4,TRBJ2-2,few,TGTGCCAGCCGGTGGGCCTCTGTCGGGGAGCTGTTTTTT,CASRWASVGELFF
NA,TRBV7-6,TRBJ2-1,few,TGTGCCAGCAGCCCAACGCTGGGTGAGCAGTTCTTC,CASSPTLGEQFF
NA,TRBV6-2/TRBV6-3,TRBJ2-7,NA,TGTGCCAGCAGTTGGCCCGTTAGAGGGGAATTCACCTACGAGCAGTACTTC,CASSWPVRGEFTYEQYF
NA,TRBV6-1,TRBJ2-7,NA,TGTGCCAGCCGGGCTAGCAGAAACTACGAGCAGTACTTC,CASRASRNYEQYF
NA,TRBV6-2/TRBV6-3,TRBJ2-5,NA,TGTGCCAGCAGTTACTCGAAAGGGCGGGAGACCCAGTACTTC,CASSYSKGRETQYF
NA,TRBV10-3,TRBJ2-3,few,TGTGCCATCAAAAGGACAGATACGCAGTATTTT,CAIKRTDTQYF
NA,TRBV2,TRBJ2-7,NA,TGTGCCAGCAGCCTTAACAGGATCCCCTACGAGCAGTACTTC,CASSLNRIPYEQYF
NA,TRBV20-1,TRBJ1-4,NA,TGCAGTGCTATTTCGCATTTTAATGAAAAACTGTTTTTT,CSAISHFNEKLFF
TRBD2,TRBV20-1,TRBJ2-1,few,TGCAGTGCTTGGGTTCCGGGACTAAATGAGCAGTTCTTC,CSAWVPGLNEQFF
TRBD1,TRBV12-3/TRBV12-4,TRBJ1-1,few,TGTGCCAGCAGATGGGACAGGGGGAGGGGGACTGAAGCTTTCTTT,CASRWDRGRGTEAFF
NA,TRBV12-3/TRBV12-4,TRBJ1-1,few,TGTGCCAGCAGGATCCGGGGAGGGGAGGCTTTCTTT,CASRIRGGEAFF
NA,TRBV5-1,TRBJ1-1,few,TGCGCCAGCAGCTTGGTCTTCGACACTGAAGCTTTCTTT,CASSLVFDTEAFF
NA,TRBV27,TRBJ1-3,NA,TGTGCCAGCAGTTTCCGGGAGGGAAACACCATATATTTT,CASSFREGNTIYF
NA,TRBV7-2,TRBJ2-5,few,TGTGCCAGCACCGGCACGCGGATAGAGACCCAGTACTTC,CASTGTRIETQYF
NA,TRBV20-1,TRBJ2-1,NA,TGCAGTGCCCCCACGGCCCATAGGGGTAACAATGAGCAGTTCTTC,CSAPTAHRGNNEQFF
NA,TRBV7-9,TRBJ1-4,NA,TGTGCCAGCACTATATGGGGGGATGAAAAACTGTTTTTT,CASTIWGDEKLFF
NA,TRBV20-1,TRBJ1-2,few,TGCAGTGCTAGAGAAACAGGGCGAGGCTACACCTTC,CSARETGRGYTF
NA,TRBV7-2,TRBJ2-3,NA,TGTGCCAGCAGCTTAGGAATTGTACTGGATACGCAGTATTTT,CASSLGIVLDTQYF
TRBD2,TRBV7-2,TRBJ2-7,few,TGTGCCAGCAGCTTCGCAACTAGCGGCTACGAGCAGTACTTC,CASSFATSGYEQYF
TRBD1,TRBV7-3,TRBJ1-1,NA,TGTGCCAGCAGCCCAGGGACAGGGGGGGTGGCTTTCTTT,CASSPGTGGVAFF
TRBD1,TRBV13,TRBJ1-1,NA,TGTGCCAGCAGCGCCCGGGACAGGGGGTACACTGAAGCTTTCTTT,CASSARDRGYTEAFF
NA,TRBV9,TRBJ2-1,NA,TGTGCCAGCAGCGCTACCGGGGCAGGACTTTCCTACAATGAGCAGTTCTTC,CASSATGAGLSYNEQFF
TRBD2,TRBV12-3/TRBV12-4,TRBJ2-2,few,TGTGCCAGCAAAATAGCGGGGGCGAACACCGGGGAGCTGTTTTTT,CASKIAGANTGELFF